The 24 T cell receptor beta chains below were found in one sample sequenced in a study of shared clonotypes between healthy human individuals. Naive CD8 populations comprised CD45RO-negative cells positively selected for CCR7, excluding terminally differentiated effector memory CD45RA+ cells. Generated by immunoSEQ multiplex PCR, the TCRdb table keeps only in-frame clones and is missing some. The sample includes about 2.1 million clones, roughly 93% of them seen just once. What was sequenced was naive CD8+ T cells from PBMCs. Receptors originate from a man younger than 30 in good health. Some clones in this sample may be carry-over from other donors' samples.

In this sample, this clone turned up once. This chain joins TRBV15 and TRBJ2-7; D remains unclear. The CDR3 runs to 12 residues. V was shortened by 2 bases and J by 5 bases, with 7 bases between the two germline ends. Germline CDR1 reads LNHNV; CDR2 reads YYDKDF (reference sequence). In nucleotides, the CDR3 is TGTGCCACCAGCAGAATCCGGAACGAGCAGTACTTC. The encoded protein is CATSRIRNEQYF.

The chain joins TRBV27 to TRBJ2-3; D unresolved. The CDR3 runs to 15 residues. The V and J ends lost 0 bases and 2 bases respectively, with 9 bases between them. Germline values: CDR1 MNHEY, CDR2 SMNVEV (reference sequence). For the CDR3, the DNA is TGTGCCAGCAGTTTATCAGCGTACCCCACAGATACGCAGTATTTT. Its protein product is CASSLSAYPTDTQYF.

The CDR3 region is CASSYSGQGAGYEQYF. The CDR3, as DNA: TGTGCCAGCAGTTACTCGGGACAGGGGGCGGGGTACGAGCAGTACTTC. The chain has TRBV6-5 and TRBJ2-7; 12 bases line up with TRBD1. This CDR3 has 16 residues. Per the germline V gene, CDR1 is MNHEY and CDR2 is SVGAGI. V dropped 0 bases and J dropped 4; count of bases not matched to a gene: 4.

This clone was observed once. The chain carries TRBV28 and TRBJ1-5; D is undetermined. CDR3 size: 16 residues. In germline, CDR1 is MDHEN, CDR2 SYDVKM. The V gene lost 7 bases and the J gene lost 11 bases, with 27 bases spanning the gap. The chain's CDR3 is CASTTSLEAGSRSQHF. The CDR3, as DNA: TGTGCCAGCACCACATCTCTGGAAGCTGGCTCTCGGTCCCAGCATTTT. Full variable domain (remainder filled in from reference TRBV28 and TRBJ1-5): DVKVTQSSRYLVKRTGEKVFLECVQDMDHENMFWYRQDPGLGLRLIYFSYDVKMKEKGDIPEGYSVSREKKERFSLILESASTNQTSMYLCASTTSLEAGSRSQHFGDGTRLSIL.

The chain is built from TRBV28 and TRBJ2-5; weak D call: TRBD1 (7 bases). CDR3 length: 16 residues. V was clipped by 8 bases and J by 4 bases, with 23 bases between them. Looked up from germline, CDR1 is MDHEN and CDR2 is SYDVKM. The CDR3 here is CASRGADREKGETQYF. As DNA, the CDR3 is TGTGCCAGCCGCGGGGCTGACAGGGAGAAGGGAGAGACCCAGTACTTC.

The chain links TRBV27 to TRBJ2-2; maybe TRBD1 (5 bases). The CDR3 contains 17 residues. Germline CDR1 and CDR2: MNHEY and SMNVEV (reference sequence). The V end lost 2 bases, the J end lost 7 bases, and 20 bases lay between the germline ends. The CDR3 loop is CASSLRGWEGANGELFF. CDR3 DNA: TGTGCCAGCAGTTTAAGGGGCTGGGAAGGGGCGAACGGGGAGCTGTTTTTT.

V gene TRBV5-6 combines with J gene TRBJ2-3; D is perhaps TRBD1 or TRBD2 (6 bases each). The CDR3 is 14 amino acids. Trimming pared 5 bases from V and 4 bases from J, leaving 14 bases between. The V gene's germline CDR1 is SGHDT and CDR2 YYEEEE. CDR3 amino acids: CASSFVGGSDTQYF. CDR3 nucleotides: TGTGCCAGCAGTTTCGTGGGGGGCTCAGATACGCAGTATTTT.

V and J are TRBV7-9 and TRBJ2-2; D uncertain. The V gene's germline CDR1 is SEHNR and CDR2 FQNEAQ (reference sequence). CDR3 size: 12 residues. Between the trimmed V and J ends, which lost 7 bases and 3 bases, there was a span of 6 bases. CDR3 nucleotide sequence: TGTGCCAGCATCCCCTACACCGGGGAGCTGTTTTTT. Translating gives CASIPYTGELFF.

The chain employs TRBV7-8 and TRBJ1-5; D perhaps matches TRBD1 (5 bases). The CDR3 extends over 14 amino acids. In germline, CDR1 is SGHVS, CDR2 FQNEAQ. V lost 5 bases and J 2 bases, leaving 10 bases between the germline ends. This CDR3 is CASSPEGGNQPQHF. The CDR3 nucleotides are TGTGCCAGCAGCCCTGAAGGGGGCAATCAGCCCCAGCATTTT.

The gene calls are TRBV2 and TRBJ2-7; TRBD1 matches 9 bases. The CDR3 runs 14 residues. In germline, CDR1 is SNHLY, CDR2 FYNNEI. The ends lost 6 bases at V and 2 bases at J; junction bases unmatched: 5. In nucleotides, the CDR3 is TGTGCCAGCAGGCTGACAGGGGGAGCCTACGAGCAGTACTTC. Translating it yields CASRLTGGAYEQYF.

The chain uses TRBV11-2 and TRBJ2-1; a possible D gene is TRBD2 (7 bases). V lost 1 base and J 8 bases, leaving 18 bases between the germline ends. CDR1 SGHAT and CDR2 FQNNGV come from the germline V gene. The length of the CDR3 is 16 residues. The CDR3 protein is CASSLAPSGGGYEQFF. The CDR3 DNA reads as TGTGCCAGCAGCTTAGCCCCTAGCGGAGGGGGTTATGAGCAGTTCTTC. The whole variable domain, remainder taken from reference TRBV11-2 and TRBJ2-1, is EAGVAQSPRYKIIEKRQSVAFWCNPISGHATLYWYQQILGQGPKLLIQFQNNGVVDDSQLPKDRFSAERLKGVDSTLKIQPAKLEDSAVYLCASSLAPSGGGYEQFFGPGTRLTVL.

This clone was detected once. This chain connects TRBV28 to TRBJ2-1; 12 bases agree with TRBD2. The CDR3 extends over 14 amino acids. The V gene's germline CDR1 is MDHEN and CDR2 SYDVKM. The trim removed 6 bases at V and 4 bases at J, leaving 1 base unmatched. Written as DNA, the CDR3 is TGTGCCAGCAGAGGACTAGCGGGGTACAATGAGCAGTTCTTC. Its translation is CASRGLAGYNEQFF.

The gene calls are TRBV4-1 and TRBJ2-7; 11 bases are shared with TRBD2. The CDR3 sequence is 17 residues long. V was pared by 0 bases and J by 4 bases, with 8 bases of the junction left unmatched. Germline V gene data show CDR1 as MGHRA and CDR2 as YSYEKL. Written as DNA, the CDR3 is TGCGCCAGCAGCCAAGATCCCACTAGCGGGAGTGGGTACGAGCAGTACTTC. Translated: CASSQDPTSGSGYEQYF.

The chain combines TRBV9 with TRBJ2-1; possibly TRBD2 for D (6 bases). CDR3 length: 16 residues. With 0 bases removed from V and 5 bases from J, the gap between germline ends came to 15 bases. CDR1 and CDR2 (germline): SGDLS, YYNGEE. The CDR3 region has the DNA TGTGCCAGCAGCGTAGGGAACCAGCGGGCGAACAATGAGCAGTTCTTC. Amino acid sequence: CASSVGNQRANNEQFF.

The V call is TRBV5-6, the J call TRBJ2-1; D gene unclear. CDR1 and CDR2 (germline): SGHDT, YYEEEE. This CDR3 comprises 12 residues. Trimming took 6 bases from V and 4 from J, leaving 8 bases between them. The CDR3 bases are TGTGCCAGCACTTTTGGGTACAATGAGCAGTTCTTC. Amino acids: CASTFGYNEQFF.

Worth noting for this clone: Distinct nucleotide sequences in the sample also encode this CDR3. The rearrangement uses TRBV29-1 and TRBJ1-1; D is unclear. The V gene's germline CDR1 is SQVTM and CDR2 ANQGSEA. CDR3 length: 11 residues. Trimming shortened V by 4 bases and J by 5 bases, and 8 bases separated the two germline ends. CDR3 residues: CSVAEGTEAFF. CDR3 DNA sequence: TGCAGCGTTGCCGAGGGAACTGAAGCTTTCTTT.

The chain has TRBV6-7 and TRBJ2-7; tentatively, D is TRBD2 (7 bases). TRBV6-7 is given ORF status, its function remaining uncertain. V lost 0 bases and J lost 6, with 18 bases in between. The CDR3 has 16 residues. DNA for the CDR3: TGTGCCAGCAGTTACTCGAGAATGAGGGGGGGGTGCGAGCAGTACTTC. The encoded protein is CASSYSRMRGGCEQYF.

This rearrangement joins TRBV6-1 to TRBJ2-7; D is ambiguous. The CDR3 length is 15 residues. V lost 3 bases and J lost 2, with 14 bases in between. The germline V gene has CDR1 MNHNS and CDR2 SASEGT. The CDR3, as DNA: TGTGCCAGCAGTGATCTTTCCTCTAGAACCTACGAGCAGTACTTC. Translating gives CASSDLSSRTYEQYF.

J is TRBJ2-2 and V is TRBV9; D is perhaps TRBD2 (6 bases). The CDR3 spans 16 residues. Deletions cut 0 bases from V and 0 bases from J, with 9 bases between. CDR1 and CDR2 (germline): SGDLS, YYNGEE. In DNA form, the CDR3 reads TGTGCCAGCAGCGTAGTTGGAGGGTCGAACACCGGGGAGCTGTTTTTT. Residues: CASSVVGGSNTGELFF.

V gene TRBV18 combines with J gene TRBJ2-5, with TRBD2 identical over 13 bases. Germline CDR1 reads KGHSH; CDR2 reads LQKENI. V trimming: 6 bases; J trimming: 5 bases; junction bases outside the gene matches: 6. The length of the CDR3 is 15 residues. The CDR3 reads CASSGLAGVFETQYF. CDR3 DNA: TGTGCCAGCTCCGGACTAGCGGGAGTCTTTGAGACCCAGTACTTC.

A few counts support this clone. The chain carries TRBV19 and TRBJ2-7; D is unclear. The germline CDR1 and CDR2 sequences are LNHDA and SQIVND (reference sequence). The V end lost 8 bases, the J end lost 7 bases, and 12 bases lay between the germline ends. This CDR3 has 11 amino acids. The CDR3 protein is CASGWSQEQYF. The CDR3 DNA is TGTGCCAGTGGTTGGTCCCAGGAGCAGTACTTC.

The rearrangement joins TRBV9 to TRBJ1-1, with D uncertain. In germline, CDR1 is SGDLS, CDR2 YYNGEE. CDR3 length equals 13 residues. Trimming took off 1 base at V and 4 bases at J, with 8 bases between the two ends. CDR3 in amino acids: CASSVRAATEAFF. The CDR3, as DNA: TGTGCCAGCAGCGTAAGGGCAGCCACTGAAGCTTTCTTT.

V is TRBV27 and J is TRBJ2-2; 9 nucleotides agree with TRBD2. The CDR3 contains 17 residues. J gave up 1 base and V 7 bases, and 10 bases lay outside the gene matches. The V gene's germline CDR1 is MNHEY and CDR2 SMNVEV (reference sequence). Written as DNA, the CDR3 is TGTGCCAGCAAAACCCCAGCGGGGGGAGTGAACACCGGGGAGCTGTTTTTT. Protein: CASKTPAGGVNTGELFF.

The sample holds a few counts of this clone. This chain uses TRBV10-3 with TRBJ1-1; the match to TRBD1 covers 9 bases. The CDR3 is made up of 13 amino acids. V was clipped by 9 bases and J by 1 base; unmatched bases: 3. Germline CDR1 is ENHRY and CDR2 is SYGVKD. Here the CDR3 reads CAMWDRENTEAFF. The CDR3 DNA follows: TGTGCCATGTGGGACAGGGAGAACACTGAAGCTTTCTTT.